This TCR beta chain derives from a study of blood T cell repertoires in COVID-19. About the research overall: Spain, Italy and the United States supplied samples that represented acute and convalescent COVID-19.

All enrollees were about 18 to 89 years old and from about 25 US areas. This clone was recorded once. Germline-derived CDR1 and CDR2 are SGHVS and FNYEAQ. The CDR3 runs 13 residues. The V end was cut by 1 base, the J end by 8 bases, with 11 bases between. In the authors' workflow: Using reference gene primer amplification, nucleated cell counts were estimated. Only in-frame clones appear in the TCRdb table, and some are missing; sequencing was by immunoSEQ multiplex PCR. V, J and clone size are those of that table, while D and trimming were read from the DNA. The sample shows over 250,000 clones, around 92% of them seen only once.

The clonotype comes from an older woman who had recovered from COVID-19. The source material was PBMCs or T cells enriched from blood (not recorded which). The V call is TRBV7-6, the J call TRBJ1-2, with D perhaps matching TRBD1 (5 bases). CDR3 coding DNA: TGTGCCAGCAGCTTAGATCAGGGCAGGGGCTACACCTTC. Its protein is CASSLDQGRGYTF.